These 19 T cell receptor beta chains were all obtained from the same sample, sequenced in a study of T cell responses to AZD1222 COVID-19 vaccine. Using immunoSEQ multiplex PCR, the repertoire was profiled, and TCRdb retains in-frame clones only, with some absent. The data contain fewer than 120,000 clones, about 87% of them seen just once; the ten biggest clones take up roughly 14%. The specimen was peripheral blood, collected 28 days after the second AZD1222 dose. These receptor sequences come from an adult who received the AZD1222 COVID-19 vaccine.

This chain uses TRBV7-9 with TRBJ1-2; possibly TRBD1 for D (6 bases). CDR3 size: 12 residues. V dropped 6 bases and J dropped 8 bases, with 13 bases sitting between them. Germline V lookup: CDR1 SEHNR, CDR2 FQNEAQ (reference sequence). Here the CDR3 DNA reads TGTGCCAGCAGGCGACAGGCCGGAGGCTACACCTTC. It codes for CASRRQAGGYTF.

The V call is TRBV24-1, the J call TRBJ2-5; TRBD2 might be the D (5 bases). Germline lookup yields CDR1 KGHDR and CDR2 SFDVKD. The CDR3 runs to 13 residues. Trimming took 9 bases from V and 0 from J, leaving 10 bases between them. CDR3 sequence reads: CATSSADQETQYF. The DNA for the CDR3 is TGTGCCACCTCCTCAGCGGACCAAGAGACCCAGTACTTC.

The chain recombines TRBV27 with TRBJ2-1; TRBD2 agrees at 8 bases. After removal of 6 bases from V and 2 bases from J, the junction contained 15 bases not matched to a gene. CDR1 and CDR2 from the germline V gene are MNHEY and SMNVEV (reference sequence). The CDR3 has 18 residues. The DNA for the CDR3 is TGTGCCAGCAGACGCCTTGGAGCGGGAGAGGGGACCTACAATGAGCAGTTCTTC. This translates into CASRRLGAGEGTYNEQFF.

The chain carries TRBV7-9 and TRBJ1-2; TRBD1 agrees at 10 bases. This CDR3 spans 13 amino acids. V lost 3 bases, J lost 5 bases, and 0 bases stayed unmatched. Germline V gene data show CDR1 as SEHNR and CDR2 as FQNEAQ (reference sequence). CDR3 sequence: CASSLGQGYGYTF. The CDR3 nucleotides read TGTGCCAGCAGCTTGGGACAGGGGTATGGCTACACCTTC.

The chain carries TRBV3-1 (or the pseudogene TRBV3-2) and TRBJ2-6; unclear D gene. Deletions cut 1 base from V and 2 bases from J, with 9 bases between. CDR1 is LGHDT and CDR2 is YNNKEL in the germline V gene (reference sequence). The CDR3 consists of 16 residues. CDR3 sequence (DNA): TGTGCCAGCAGCCAAGTGCCCCTGCCTGGGGCCAACGTCCTGACTTTC. This translates into CASSQVPLPGANVLTF.

This clone came up a few times. The chain uses TRBV25-1 and TRBJ1-4; D might be TRBD1 (6 bases). This CDR3 comprises 16 residues. Trimming removed 4 bases from V and 0 bases from J, with 12 bases in between. CDR1 and CDR2 from the germline V gene are MGHDK and SYGVNS. Here the CDR3 reads CASSVGQLTTNEKLFF. In nucleotides, the CDR3 is TGTGCCAGCAGTGTCGGACAGCTAACAACTAATGAAAAACTGTTTTTT.

The chain uses TRBV21-1 and TRBJ1-3. TRBV21-1 is shown as a pseudogene. The CDR3 length is 15 residues. For the CDR3, the DNA is TGTGCCAGCAGCAAAGGTCGCGGCTCTGGAAACACCATATATTTT. The encoded protein is CASSKGRGSGNTIYF.

The gene calls are TRBV2 and TRBJ2-6; 9 bases are a match to TRBD2. The germline V gene encodes CDR1 SNHLY and CDR2 FYNNEI. V lost 4 bases and J lost 2; bases outside the gene matches: 6. The CDR3 runs 17 residues. The CDR3 sequence is CASSGLAGMAGANVLTF. The CDR3 DNA follows: TGTGCCAGCAGTGGGCTAGCGGGAATGGCTGGGGCCAACGTCCTGACTTTC.

The CDR3 DNA follows: TGTGCCAGCAGACAACAGGGGGCGAACACTGAAGCTTTCTTT. It is translated as CASRQQGANTEAFF. V usage is TRBV28 and J usage is TRBJ1-1, with 9 nucleotides matching TRBD1. This CDR3 region has 14 residues. Germline CDR1 MDHEN, CDR2 SYDVKM. V trimming: 6 bases; J trimming: 1 base; junction bases outside the gene matches: 3.

The gene calls are TRBV5-4 and TRBJ2-1; a possible D gene is TRBD2 (7 bases). The germline V and J ends were trimmed by 3 bases and 7 bases, with 17 bases remaining between them. Per germline, CDR1 SGHNT and CDR2 YYREEE (reference sequence). The CDR3 length is 15 residues. The CDR3 protein is CASSSAGEGRNEQFF. For the CDR3, the DNA is TGTGCCAGCAGCTCAGCAGGGGAGGGGAGAAATGAGCAGTTCTTC.

The gene calls are TRBV6-5 and TRBJ2-2; D call uncertain. Trimming took off 5 bases at V and 3 bases at J, with 13 bases between the two ends. Looked up from germline, CDR1 is MNHEY and CDR2 is SVGAGI. This CDR3 is 15 amino acids long. CDR3 nucleotides: TGTGCCAGCAGTAATAGCTATCGGTACACCGGGGAGCTGTTTTTT. Residues: CASSNSYRYTGELFF.

This chain connects TRBV27 to TRBJ1-5; D may be TRBD1 (5 bases). The V and J ends lost 2 bases and 0 bases respectively, with 17 bases between them. Germline V gene data show CDR1 as MNHEY and CDR2 as SMNVEV (reference sequence). The CDR3 is 18 residues long. The CDR3, as DNA: TGTGCCAGCAGTTTAAGTGGGACGCCGCGGGGTAGCAATCAGCCCCAGCATTTT. It encodes CASSLSGTPRGSNQPQHF.

The chain employs TRBV4-1 and TRBJ1-6; no clear D gene. Germline CDR1 and CDR2: MGHRA and YSYEKL. The CDR3 covers 13 residues. The V and J ends lost 0 bases and 14 bases respectively, with 11 bases between them. The DNA for the CDR3 is TGCGCCAGCAGCCAAGAGATGGGCTGGGCCCTCCACTTT. Amino acid sequence: CASSQEMGWALHF.

The chain carries TRBV11-2 and TRBJ2-7, with 8 bases that match TRBD2. This CDR3 has 15 residues. Germline CDR1 SGHAT, CDR2 FQNNGV. V was clipped by 0 bases and J by 3 bases; unmatched bases: 4. The CDR3 nucleotides are TGTGCCAGCAGCTTAGAAAGCGGGAGATTCTACGAGCAGTACTTC. Protein: CASSLESGRFYEQYF.

J is TRBJ2-3 and V is TRBV28; D gene uncertain. The ends were cut back, 4 bases at V and 5 bases at J, with 7 bases in the middle. This CDR3 is 12 amino acids long. Per the germline V gene, CDR1 is MDHEN and CDR2 is SYDVKM. The CDR3: CASSWARDTQYF. The CDR3 region has the DNA TGTGCCAGCAGTTGGGCTAGAGATACGCAGTATTTT.

The chain has TRBV5-4 and TRBJ2-7; 12 bases are shared with TRBD2. The CDR3 has 16 residues. J lost 3 bases, V lost 4 bases, and 8 bases had no gene match. Germline CDR1 SGHNT, CDR2 YYREEE (reference sequence). CDR3 protein: CASSPQTSGGDYEQYF. CDR3 nucleotides: TGTGCCAGCAGCCCGCAGACTAGCGGGGGAGACTACGAGCAGTACTTC.

The chain links TRBV27 to TRBJ2-2, with 10 bases matching TRBD2. This CDR3 has 18 amino acids. J lost 6 bases, V lost 4 bases, and 14 bases had no gene match. Germline V gene lookup returns CDR1 MNHEY and CDR2 SMNVEV (reference sequence). The CDR3 spells CASSSVRFLAGVAGELFF. CDR3 in DNA: TGTGCCAGCAGTTCCGTCCGGTTCCTAGCGGGAGTTGCCGGGGAGCTGTTTTTT.

The chain joins TRBV19 to TRBJ2-3; TRBD2 aligns across 10 bases. The germline gives CDR1 LNHDA, CDR2 SQIVND (reference sequence). The CDR3 has 15 residues. V lost 5 bases, J lost 8 bases, and 10 bases stayed unmatched. CDR3 coding DNA: TGTGCCAGTAGTCGGACTAGCGGCTACTCTGGTACGCAGTATTTT. Translated, it gives CASSRTSGYSGTQYF.

The chain has TRBV10-3 and TRBJ2-1; D call uncertain. The ends were cut back, 3 bases at V and 15 bases at J, with 12 bases in the middle. CDR3 size: 11 residues. From germline, CDR1 is ENHRY and CDR2 SYGVKD. The CDR3 region is CAISERVVPFF. In DNA form, the CDR3 reads TGTGCCATCAGTGAAAGAGTAGTCCCGTTCTTC.